This TCR beta chain is from a study of blood T cell repertoires in COVID-19. Across the whole study: PBMCs, B-cell-depleted T cells, or T cells provided the cDNA or gDNA that made up the material.

TCRdb's table, derived via immunoSEQ multiplex PCR, lists solely in-frame clones and lacks some. Of around 230,000 clones in the sample, around 83% were seen once. CDR3 size: 17 residues. Per the germline V gene, CDR1 is LGHNT and CDR2 is FRNRAP. Trimming shortened V by 0 bases and J by 1 base, and 12 bases separated the two germline ends. This sequence originates from a woman in her sixties with active or convalescent COVID-19. J is TRBJ2-2 and V is TRBV12-5, with D possibly matching TRBD1 (5 bases). Sequenced material: peripheral blood. As DNA, the CDR3 is TGTGCTAGTGGTTTGGTACGGACAAGGATGAACACCGGGGAGCTGTTTTTT. It translates to CASGLVRTRMNTGELFF.